The subject of this entry is one T cell receptor beta chain. Its antigen is currently unknown. Healthy and HIV-negative, the adult donors had no recent acute infections or vaccinations. In unsorted samples, genomic DNA was obtained using 94 million or so PBMCs. V shed 6 bases and J shed 4 bases, with 12 bases lying between them. The CDR3 runs 13 residues. Germline values: CDR1 MNHNS, CDR2 SASEGT. This entry belongs to a study of shared clonotypes between healthy human individuals. In the study's own analysis: ImmunoSEQ output lacked quality scores and full-length reads, limiting matched filtering. TCRdb keeps only in-frame clones here, not all; method: immunoSEQ multiplex PCR. The D gene and trimming were derived from the DNA, and the V and J assignments and clone size from that table. The repertoire includes about 480,000 clones, approximately 79% of them detected once, and about an eighth sits in the top ten.

General observations from the study: Few donors limited the genetic and exposure-history diversity represented.

The V call is TRBV6-1, the J call TRBJ1-1; D gene ambiguous. The sequenced material came from PBMCs. The receptor's source is a woman between 40 and 55 years old in good health. Some clones in this sample may be carry-over from other donors' samples. The CDR3 DNA follows: TGTGCCAGCAGCTCAGAGTCCTCCACTGAAGCTTTCTTT. This translates into CASSSESSTEAFF.